The rows below give T cell receptor beta chains drawn from one sample of a study of response to subunit inactivated influenza vaccine. TCRdb passed the RT-PCR reads through MiXCR, listing each CDR3 protein once. Of roughly 620,000 distinct CDR3 sequences listed, 10% to 12% were seen once; the top ten hold approximately 10%. The same sample was also used in a study of T cells expressing NK-cell markers.

Material: PBMCs from blood, obtained on the day of vaccination. The receptors originated from a man in his fifties who received an inactivated influenza vaccine. Both conserved end residues are trimmed from each CDR3.

V gene: TRBV12-3/TRBV12-4
J gene: TRBJ2-1
CDR3 length: 13
CDR3 protein: ASSSVDRMSNEQF

V gene: TRBV7-9
J gene: TRBJ2-3
CDR3 length: 11
CDR3 protein: ANQGASTDTQY

V gene: TRBV10-3
J gene: TRBJ2-6
CDR3 length: 16
CDR3 protein: AISENPTGGLGANVLT

V gene: TRBV6-2/TRBV6-3
J gene: TRBJ2-7
CDR3 length: 11
CDR3 protein: ASSRPPRNEQY

V gene: TRBV5-1
J gene: TRBJ2-5
CDR3 length: 13
CDR3 protein: ASSLMPALEETQY

V gene: TRBV12-3/TRBV12-4
J gene: TRBJ2-2
CDR3 length: 14
CDR3 protein: ASSFLSGTNTGELF

V gene: TRBV7-2
J gene: TRBJ2-1
CDR3 length: 9
CDR3 protein: ASTPGGEQF

V gene: TRBV12-3/TRBV12-4
J gene: TRBJ2-1
CDR3 length: 12
CDR3 protein: ASSSVEPFNEQF

V gene: TRBV5-5
J gene: TRBJ2-7
CDR3 length: 11
CDR3 protein: ASSEQGAHEQY

V gene: TRBV7-2
J gene: TRBJ2-7
CDR3 length: 11
CDR3 protein: ASSLEAAYEQY

V gene: TRBV20-1
J gene: TRBJ2-1
CDR3 length: 12
CDR3 protein: SAITSGHYNEQF

V gene: TRBV20-1
J gene: TRBJ1-3
CDR3 length: 16
CDR3 protein: SARDFLRALHSGNTIY

V gene: TRBV4-3
J gene: TRBJ2-2
CDR3 length: 16
CDR3 protein: ASSDNFVAGGNTGELF

V gene: TRBV20-1
J gene: TRBJ2-2
CDR3 length: 12
CDR3 protein: SVQKGGGGGELF

V gene: TRBV7-2
J gene: TRBJ2-1
CDR3 length: 13
CDR3 protein: ASSRDRISYNEQF

V gene: TRBV6-1
J gene: TRBJ2-1
CDR3 length: 13
CDR3 protein: ASRLAGGEYNEQF

V gene: TRBV18
J gene: TRBJ1-1
CDR3 length: 16
CDR3 protein: ASSPVLIGPAGNTEAF

V gene: TRBV20-1
J gene: TRBJ2-1
CDR3 length: 13
CDR3 protein: SARLSGRSNNEQF

V gene: TRBV4-1
J gene: TRBJ2-5
CDR3 length: 12
CDR3 protein: ASSPAPPQETQY

V gene: TRBV10-3
J gene: TRBJ2-1
CDR3 length: 13
CDR3 protein: AISDGTGYYNEQF

V gene: TRBV5-1
J gene: TRBJ2-1
CDR3 length: 11
CDR3 protein: ASSIGWHNEQF

V gene: TRBV29-1
J gene: TRBJ2-1
CDR3 length: 9
CDR3 protein: SVGFLDEQF

V gene: TRBV5-1
J gene: TRBJ2-1
CDR3 length: 12
CDR3 protein: ASSWQDSYNEQF

V gene: TRBV7-2
J gene: TRBJ2-3
CDR3 length: 13
CDR3 protein: ASRPGLGRSDTQY

V gene: TRBV7-8
J gene: TRBJ2-7
CDR3 length: 15
CDR3 protein: ASSSRAVGMGSYEQY

V gene: TRBV15
J gene: TRBJ2-7
CDR3 length: 12
CDR3 protein: ATVPGQGAYEQY

V gene: TRBV12-3/TRBV12-4
J gene: TRBJ2-1
CDR3 length: 10
CDR3 protein: ASSSGINEQF

V gene: TRBV4-3
J gene: TRBJ2-1
CDR3 length: 13
CDR3 protein: ASSQAWSSYNEQF

V gene: TRBV2
J gene: TRBJ2-3
CDR3 length: 14
CDR3 protein: ASIPVPGHITDTQY